A selection of T cell receptor beta chains follows, all from one sample in a study of cytomegalovirus exposure and HLA in healthy donors. Method: immunoSEQ multiplex PCR; TCRdb's copy keeps in-frame clones and lacks some. This table has nearly 110,000 clones, approximately 74% appearing once. The sequenced sample consisted of PBMCs. Receptors originate from a woman aged 35 to 49 in good health and CMV-seropositive. CDR3s include the opening cysteine and the closing phenylalanine or tryptophan. A D gene is named only where the DNA matches it firmly. The listing skips clone size in some rows; elsewhere it reads once, few, many or a size class.

clone_size: NA; v_call: TRBV15; j_call: TRBJ1-6; d_call: NA; cdr3_aa: CATSRDLRNNSPLHF; cdr3_nt: TGTGCCACCAGCAGAGATCTAAGAAACAATTCACCCCTCCACTTT
clone_size: NA; v_call: TRBV29-1; j_call: TRBJ1-2; d_call: NA; cdr3_aa: CSVATGREVGGYTF; cdr3_nt: TGCAGCGTTGCAACGGGCAGGGAAGTAGGTGGCTACACCTTC
clone_size: NA; v_call: TRBV15; j_call: TRBJ1-6; d_call: NA; cdr3_aa: CATSRGRTETPLHF; cdr3_nt: TGTGCCACCAGCAGAGGGCGGACAGAAACACCCCTCCACTTT
clone_size: NA; v_call: TRBV2; j_call: TRBJ2-7; d_call: TRBD1; cdr3_aa: CASNGQDSYEQYF; cdr3_nt: TGTGCCAGCAACGGACAGGATTCCTACGAGCAGTACTTC
clone_size: NA; v_call: TRBV5-5; j_call: TRBJ1-1; d_call: TRBD1; cdr3_aa: CASSWGTGMNTEAFF; cdr3_nt: TGTGCCAGCAGCTGGGGGACAGGGATGAACACTGAAGCTTTCTTT
clone_size: NA; v_call: TRBV5-1; j_call: TRBJ2-3; d_call: TRBD2; cdr3_aa: CASSPPSGGSDTQYF; cdr3_nt: TGCGCCAGCAGCCCACCTAGCGGGGGGTCGGATACGCAGTATTTT
clone_size: few; v_call: TRBV7-8; j_call: TRBJ2-7; d_call: TRBD1; cdr3_aa: CASSLDQGASEQYF; cdr3_nt: TGTGCCAGCAGCTTAGATCAGGGGGCGTCAGAGCAGTACTTC
clone_size: NA; v_call: TRBV5-1; j_call: TRBJ2-5; d_call: NA; cdr3_aa: CASSSGLRQETQYF; cdr3_nt: TGCGCCAGCAGCTCCGGACTCCGACAAGAGACCCAGTACTTC
clone_size: NA; v_call: TRBV7-9; j_call: TRBJ1-2; d_call: NA; cdr3_aa: CASSFPDRSYYGYTF; cdr3_nt: TGTGCCAGCAGCTTCCCCGACAGGTCGTACTATGGCTACACCTTC
clone_size: NA; v_call: TRBV2; j_call: TRBJ1-2; d_call: TRBD1; cdr3_aa: CASSLTGITSGYTF; cdr3_nt: TGTGCCAGCAGCCTGACAGGGATAACTAGTGGCTACACCTTC
clone_size: NA; v_call: TRBV19; j_call: TRBJ1-5; d_call: NA; cdr3_aa: CASSIGRELNQPQHF; cdr3_nt: TGTGCCAGTAGTATAGGGCGGGAGCTCAATCAGCCCCAGCATTTT
clone_size: NA; v_call: TRBV29-1; j_call: TRBJ1-4; d_call: NA; cdr3_aa: CSASELNEKLFF; cdr3_nt: TGCAGCGCCTCGGAGCTAAATGAAAAACTGTTTTTT
clone_size: NA; v_call: TRBV2; j_call: TRBJ2-7; d_call: TRBD2; cdr3_aa: CASSVSGGFSYEQYF; cdr3_nt: TGTGCCAGCAGCGTTAGCGGGGGGTTCTCCTACGAGCAGTACTTC
clone_size: NA; v_call: TRBV4-1; j_call: TRBJ2-3; d_call: NA; cdr3_aa: CASSQDHQSTDTQYF; cdr3_nt: TGCGCCAGCAGCCAAGATCACCAGAGCACAGATACGCAGTATTTT
clone_size: NA; v_call: TRBV29-1; j_call: TRBJ1-5; d_call: NA; cdr3_aa: CSVLDINQPQHF; cdr3_nt: TGCAGCGTTCTGGACATAAATCAGCCCCAGCATTTT
clone_size: NA; v_call: TRBV27; j_call: TRBJ2-6; d_call: NA; cdr3_aa: CATSGTGANVLTF; cdr3_nt: TGTGCCACCTCAGGGACTGGGGCCAACGTCCTGACTTTC